The next 23 T cell receptor beta chains were all read from a single sample in a study of beta chain features in type 1 diabetes. Every isolated RNA sample was fully reverse transcribed, so sequencing captured expressed TCRB transcripts. Profiled with immunoSEQ multiplex PCR; TCRdb holds only in-frame clones, not every one. The sample contains more than 350,000 clones, 10% to 12% of which appear only once. Source material: naive CD4+ T cells from blood. The receptors come from a woman younger than 35 in good health.

This clone was detected a few times. The genes are TRBV18 and TRBJ1-5; D is undetermined. CDR3 size: 16 residues. Trimming removed 2 bases from V and 4 bases from J, with 15 bases in between. The germline gives CDR1 KGHSH, CDR2 LQKENI. The chain's CDR3 is CASSPMGSAVNQPQHF. CDR3 coding DNA: TGTGCCAGCTCACCAATGGGCTCGGCAGTTAATCAGCCCCAGCATTTT.

A word on this clone: Other DNA sequences in this specimen translate into the identical CDR3. V is TRBV5-1 and J is TRBJ2-2; 7 nucleotides match TRBD1. This CDR3 comprises 15 residues. V shed 4 bases, J shed 0 bases, and the junction held 3 bases outside the gene matches. Germline values: CDR1 SGHRS, CDR2 YFSETQ. The DNA of the CDR3 is TGCGCCAGCAGCCCCGGGACAGCGAACACCGGGGAGCTGTTTTTT. It specifies CASSPGTANTGELFF. The complete variable domain, with remaining parts taken from reference TRBV5-1 and TRBJ2-2, reads KAGVTQTPRYLIKTRGQQVTLSCSPISGHRSVSWYQQTPGQGLQFLFEYFSETQRNKGNFPGRFSGRQFSNSRSEMNVSTLELGDSALYLCASSPGTANTGELFFGEGSRLTVL.

This chain uses TRBV7-9 with TRBJ1-2, with 8 positions matching TRBD1. This CDR3 is built from 14 residues. The trim removed 4 bases at V and 5 bases at J, leaving 6 bases unmatched. Germline V gene sequence: CDR1 SEHNR, CDR2 FQNEAQ (reference sequence). The CDR3 DNA follows: TGTGCCAGCAGCTGGGGACAGGATTTATATGGCTACACCTTC. It translates to CASSWGQDLYGYTF.

Only a few counts were recorded for this clone. The chain employs TRBV7-9 and TRBJ1-1; TRBD1 might be the D (5 bases). The length of the CDR3 is 12 residues. Germline loops: CDR1 SEHNR, CDR2 FQNEAQ (reference sequence). V was shortened by 7 bases and J by 4 bases, with 10 bases between the two germline ends. CDR3 DNA sequence: TGTGCCAGCACCAAAGGGGCCACTGAAGCTTTCTTT. Its translation: CASTKGATEAFF.

Only a few counts were recorded for this clone. The chain couples TRBV29-1 to TRBJ2-3; D is ambiguous. The CDR3 has 10 residues. Between the trimmed V and J ends, which lost 3 bases and 6 bases, there was a span of 4 bases. Germline CDR1 SQVTM, CDR2 ANQGSEA. CDR3 DNA sequence: TGCAGCGTTGATAGGGATACGCAGTATTTT. Translation gives CSVDRDTQYF.

This chain links TRBV19 with TRBJ2-1, with D perhaps given as TRBD1 or TRBD2 (5 bases each). CDR3 size: 14 residues. V was cut by 2 bases and J by 9 bases, with 14 bases left in between. CDR1 and CDR2 (germline): LNHDA, SQIVND (reference sequence). CDR3 amino acids: CASSINGARIEQFF. The CDR3 DNA is TGTGCCAGTAGTATAAACGGGGCTAGGATTGAGCAGTTCTTC.

This clone was picked up a small number of times. The chain carries TRBV5-1 and TRBJ2-1; 8 nucleotides align to TRBD2. The germline V gene has CDR1 SGHRS and CDR2 YFSETQ. The CDR3 is 13 amino acids. V dropped 5 bases and J dropped 7; count of bases not matched to a gene: 5. The CDR3 nucleotides are TGCGCCAGCAGAGCGGGAGCTCGGAATGAGCAGTTCTTC. Translation: CASRAGARNEQFF.

This clone was counted only a few times. The V gene is TRBV6-5, the J gene TRBJ1-1, with TRBD1 identical over 9 bases. The ends lost 2 bases at V and 3 bases at J; junction bases unmatched: 4. This CDR3 spans 15 amino acids. Germline V lookup: CDR1 MNHEY, CDR2 SVGAGI. The CDR3 here is CASSYTRDRDTEAFF. The CDR3 DNA reads as TGTGCCAGCAGTTACACCAGGGACAGGGACACTGAAGCTTTCTTT.

The sample holds many counts of this clone. The rearrangement uses TRBV29-1 and TRBJ2-7; tentatively, D is TRBD1 or TRBD2 (5 bases each). Deletions cut 0 bases from V and 6 bases from J, with 9 bases between. Per the germline V gene, CDR1 is SQVTM and CDR2 is ANQGSEA. The CDR3 length is 12 residues. The CDR3 DNA reads as TGCAGCGTTGAAGAAAAGGGGACCGAGCAGTACTTC. It is translated as CSVEEKGTEQYF.

The chain has TRBV10-3 and TRBJ1-5; D unclear. The germline V gene encodes CDR1 ENHRY and CDR2 SYGVKD. The V end was cut by 6 bases, the J end by 4 bases, with 10 bases between. CDR3 length: 13 residues. CDR3 nucleotide sequence: TGTGCCATCAGGGCGGATCTGAATCAGCCCCAGCATTTT. Protein sequence: CAIRADLNQPQHF.

This chain's CDR3 is CASSLSVSGANVLTF. The CDR3, as DNA: TGTGCCAGCAGTTTATCGGTCTCTGGGGCCAACGTCCTGACTTTC. The chain joins TRBV27 to TRBJ2-6; no reliable D call. This CDR3 is built from 15 residues. Between the trimmed V and J ends, which lost 0 bases and 0 bases, there was a span of 3 bases. Germline CDR1 reads MNHEY; CDR2 reads SMNVEV (reference sequence).

The J gene is TRBJ2-5, the V gene TRBV7-6; a possible D gene is TRBD1 (5 bases). The germline V gene encodes CDR1 SGHVS and CDR2 FNYEAQ. V was pared by 1 base and J by 1 base, with 10 bases between. The CDR3 loop spans 15 amino acids. In DNA form, the CDR3 reads TGTGCCAGCAGCTTAGGGCAGGGTGTCCAAGAGACCCAGTACTTC. It codes for CASSLGQGVQETQYF. The complete variable domain, with remaining parts taken from reference TRBV7-6 and TRBJ2-5, reads GAGVSQSPRYKVTKRGQDVALRCDPISGHVSLYWYRQALGQGPEFLTYFNYEAQQDKSGLPNDRFSAERPEGSISTLTIQRTEQRDSAMYRCASSLGQGVQETQYFGPGTRLLVL.

This clone turned up a few times. This chain connects TRBV5-1 to TRBJ2-1; D possibly corresponds to TRBD2 (5 bases). The CDR3 is made up of 16 amino acids. Germline V gene lookup returns CDR1 SGHRS and CDR2 YFSETQ. Trimming took 1 base from V and 9 from J, leaving 20 bases between them. In nucleotides, the CDR3 is TGCGCCAGCAGCTTGAATGGACTGAGGGCCAATCGTGAGCAGTTCTTC. Translating gives CASSLNGLRANREQFF.

This clone was counted a few times. Other DNA sequences in this sample translate to the same CDR3. Written as DNA, the CDR3 is TGTGCCAGCAGCTTGGGGCAGAACAATTCACCCCTCCACTTT. It encodes CASSLGQNNSPLHF. The chain couples TRBV5-4 to TRBJ1-6; D ambiguous. Germline V gene lookup returns CDR1 SGHNT and CDR2 YYREEE (reference sequence). The CDR3 sequence is 14 residues long. V lost 0 bases and J lost 7, with 8 bases in between.

This chain joins TRBV11-2 and TRBJ2-1, with TRBD1 matching 9 bases. The CDR3 totals 14 residues. Germline V gene sequence: CDR1 SGHAT, CDR2 FQNNGV. Trimming took 5 bases from V and 9 from J; bases not matched to a gene: 8. The CDR3 reads CASSPKPTGGEQFF. The DNA of the CDR3 is TGTGCCAGCAGCCCTAAACCGACAGGGGGTGAGCAGTTCTTC.

This clone has more than one count but fewer than ten. The rearrangement links TRBV25-1 to TRBJ1-1; a possible D gene is TRBD1 (5 bases). The V end lost 3 bases, the J end lost 11 bases, and 16 bases lay between the germline ends. The CDR3 covers 13 residues. Per germline, CDR1 MGHDK and CDR2 SYGVNS. The CDR3 sequence is CASSDWDSNRAFF. The CDR3 coding sequence is TGTGCCAGCAGTGATTGGGACTCTAATCGCGCTTTCTTT.

The rearrangement joins TRBV30 to TRBJ2-7; D remains ambiguous. The V and J ends lost 1 base and 8 bases respectively, with 9 bases between them. Germline loops: CDR1 GTSNPN, CDR2 SVGIG (reference sequence). The CDR3 contains 11 residues. CDR3 DNA sequence: TGTGCCTGGAGTGAGCCCTATCAGCAGTACTTC. It specifies CAWSEPYQQYF.

This clone showed up just a few times. The chain has TRBV6-5 and TRBJ1-2; D is unclear. From germline, CDR1 is MNHEY and CDR2 SVGAGI. The CDR3 spans 15 residues. V lost 0 bases and J 4 bases, leaving 12 bases between the germline ends. The CDR3 DNA follows: TGTGCCAGCAGTTACTCATTTGGGCGGACCTATGGCTACACCTTC. This translates into CASSYSFGRTYGYTF.

The CDR3 spells CASSAGPTYEQYV. The CDR3 nucleotides are TGTGCCAGCAGCGCCGGACCTACCTACGAGCAGTACGTC. This sequence joins TRBV7-6 and TRBJ2-7; D is undetermined. Trimming took 5 bases from V and 2 from J, leaving 10 bases between them. Germline CDR1 is SGHVS and CDR2 is FNYEAQ. This CDR3 spans 13 amino acids.

V gene TRBV18 combines with J gene TRBJ2-2; 9 bases fit TRBD2. V lost 5 bases and J lost 10; bases outside the gene matches: 8. Germline V lookup: CDR1 KGHSH, CDR2 LQKENI. The CDR3 is 14 residues long. The CDR3 spells CASSSSAGGEELFF. CDR3 sequence (DNA): TGTGCCAGCTCATCTTCAGCGGGGGGCGAGGAGCTGTTTTTT.

This clone was counted a few times. The V and J genes are TRBV18 and TRBJ1-2, with 7 bases aligning to TRBD1. CDR3 length: 15 residues. Per germline, CDR1 KGHSH and CDR2 LQKENI. J was trimmed by 1 base and V by 5 bases; bases with no gene match: 7. The CDR3 region is CASSTTRQGNYGYTF. DNA of the CDR3: TGTGCCAGCTCAACCACCCGACAGGGTAACTATGGCTACACCTTC.

The V gene is TRBV7-9, the J gene TRBJ2-1; possibly TRBD1 for D (6 bases). The germline gives CDR1 SEHNR, CDR2 FQNEAQ (reference sequence). There are 16 residues in the CDR3. V was clipped by 1 base and J by 7 bases, with 17 bases between them. CDR3 DNA sequence: TGTGCCAGCAGCTTAGTTGGGACACCAACACGAAATGAGCAGTTCTTC. Amino acids: CASSLVGTPTRNEQFF.

The chain combines TRBV28 with TRBJ2-5, with D perhaps TRBD1 (5 bases). Between the trimmed V and J ends, which lost 4 bases and 1 base, there was a span of 10 bases. Germline CDR1 reads MDHEN; CDR2 reads SYDVKM. The CDR3 sequence is 14 residues long. The CDR3 loop is CASSSGDSQETQYF. The DNA of the CDR3 is TGTGCCAGCAGTTCGGGCGACAGCCAAGAGACCCAGTACTTC.